This T cell receptor (beta chain) was found in a study of post-analysis software for immune sequencing data (dated by TCRdb to between 2015 and 2017). For the study in its entirety: Disease courses on record covered relapsing-remitting, secondary progressive and progressive-relapsing multiple sclerosis, though some patients had no subtype annotation. A subset of samples was prepared in parallel using single-end sample barcoding, then pooled and co-amplified after Illumina adapter ligation. The patient repertoires were set against eleven to twelve previously published healthy control repertoires from donors whose ages ranged from about 6 to 25 years. General findings and caveats noted by the study authors: Direct clustering with F measure showed strong co-clustering of samples prepared in the same batch, prompting a batch-effect correction. Compared with controls, multiple sclerosis patients had significantly lower normalized Chao1 diversity, a finding suggesting substantial peripheral T-cell clonal expansion. The control group was slightly older than the multiple sclerosis patient group. Patients showed significantly higher frequencies than controls for a few TRBV segments, among them TRBV5-6, TRBV5-1 and TRBV20-1.

To demonstrate the VDJtools post-analysis software, the study profiled TCR beta repertoires from the peripheral blood of approximately twelve young patients with multiple sclerosis. The multiple sclerosis patients were children and adolescents ranging in age from about 6 to 16 years. Relative to germline, V is missing 8 bases and J is missing 6 bases, with 8 bases of the junction outside any gene match. CDR1 and CDR2, per the germline V gene, are SGHRS and YFSETQ. The CDR3 holds 14 amino acids from the cysteine to the phenylalanine. Only the CDR3 portion is preserved as DNA: 42 bases, with reading frame beginning at the first base. The library came from PCR. The instrument was an Illumina HiSeq 2500. To reduce PCR and sequencing biases, unique molecular identifiers were built into the TCR beta cDNA libraries. Per 1 to 10 million input T cells, roughly 0.5 million cDNA molecules were obtained, such that each molecule approximated one T cell. The patient libraries were prepared and sequenced using the same protocol as the earlier healthy control dataset. Samples belonging to the same batch were prepared together, multiplexed and sequenced on a shared HiSeq lane. On the authors' methods: MIGEC handled the raw barcoded reads, throwing out single-read molecular identifier groups before consensus assembly and CDR3 extraction. VDJtools was used for post-analysis of the clonotype tables, and diversity was normalized by down-sampling every dataset to the size of the smallest sample. Repertoire overlap clustering matched CDR3 amino acid but not nucleotide sequences to correct batch-related cross-sample contamination. The public sequencing data were trimmed at Q25 with fastp and processed into clonotypes with MiXCR by TCRdb, which kept only in-frame beta chains. Every CDR3 protein is listed once, alongside the most common genes and DNA of its rows. What appears here as the V and J calls and clone size reflects TCRdb's work, not the paper's. This sample has around 400,000 distinct CDR3 sequences in its table, and about a third of those were observed once. Around an eighth of the sample belongs to the ten largest clones.

As concerns this clonotype: Which antigen it targets is not known. No quality values exist for individual bases; no much larger clone is one base distant.

This receptor was obtained from a girl between 5 and 17 years old with multiple sclerosis. Sequencing was carried out using blood. The chain was built from TRBV5-1 and TRBJ2-3, with 11 central nucleotides matching TRBD1. The DNA sequence is TGCGCCAGTCAGGACAGGGGGCTGTATGATACGCAGTATTTT. Its translation reads: CASQDRGLYDTQYF.